This T cell receptor beta chain was profiled in a study of blood T cell repertoires in COVID-19. The assay was immunoSEQ multiplex PCR, and TCRdb's table has in-frame clones only and misses some. This sample has a few hundred thousand clones; about 90% occur once, and the top ten carry around 1%. The sample holds one count of this clone. The receptor was isolated from a woman aged 40 to 50 with COVID-19, enrolled during active disease. What was sequenced was peripheral blood.

The chain's CDR3 is CASSQSGMYYNEQFF. The CDR3 DNA is TGTGCCAGCAGCCAGAGCGGGATGTACTACAATGAGCAGTTCTTC. The V call is TRBV6-2 or TRBV6-3, the J call TRBJ2-1; 7 positions agree with TRBD2. Trimming at V came to 6 bases and at J to 3 bases, leaving 8 bases not matched to a gene. This CDR3 comprises 15 residues. The germline V gene encodes CDR1 MNHEY and CDR2 SVGEGT.